This note documents a single TCR beta chain sequence. The data stem from a study of lung T cells in sarcoidosis with Löfgren's syndrome. Trimming took 1 base from V and 4 from J; bases not matched to a gene: 5. Germline loops: CDR1 SQVTM, CDR2 ANQGSEA. CDR3 size: 15 residues. TCRdb passed the reads through MiXCR, listing each CDR3 protein once. The table lists under 20,000 distinct CDR3 sequences, approximately 22% of them singletons. The TCR comes from a human donor with sarcoidosis (Löfgren's syndrome or another form), or a control subject (not recorded which). The J gene is TRBJ2-3, the V gene TRBV29-1; 10 bases are a match to TRBD1. The sequenced sample was CD4+ T cells from bronchoalveolar lavage. CDR3 DNA sequence: TGCAGCGTTGAAGCCCGGGACAGGGGACCAGATACGCAGTATTTT. It translates to CSVEARDRGPDTQYF.